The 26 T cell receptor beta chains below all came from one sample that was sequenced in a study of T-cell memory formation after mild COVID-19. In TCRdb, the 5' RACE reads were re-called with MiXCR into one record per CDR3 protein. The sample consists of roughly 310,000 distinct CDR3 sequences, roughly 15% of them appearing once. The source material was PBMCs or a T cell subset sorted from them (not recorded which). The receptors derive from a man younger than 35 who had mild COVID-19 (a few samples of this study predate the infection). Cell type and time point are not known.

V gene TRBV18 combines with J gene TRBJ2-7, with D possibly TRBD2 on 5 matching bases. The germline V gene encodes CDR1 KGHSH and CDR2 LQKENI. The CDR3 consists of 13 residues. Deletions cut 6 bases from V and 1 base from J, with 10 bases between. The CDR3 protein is CASSTGSSYEQYF. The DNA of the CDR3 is TGTGCCAGCTCGACGGGATCATCCTACGAGCAGTACTTC.

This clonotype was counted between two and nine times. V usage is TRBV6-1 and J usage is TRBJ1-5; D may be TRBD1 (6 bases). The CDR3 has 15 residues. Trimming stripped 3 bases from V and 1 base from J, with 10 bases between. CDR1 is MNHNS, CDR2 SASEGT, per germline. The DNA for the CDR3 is TGTGCCAGCAGTGATGGGACACTGAGCAATCAGCCCCAGCATTTT. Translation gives CASSDGTLSNQPQHF.

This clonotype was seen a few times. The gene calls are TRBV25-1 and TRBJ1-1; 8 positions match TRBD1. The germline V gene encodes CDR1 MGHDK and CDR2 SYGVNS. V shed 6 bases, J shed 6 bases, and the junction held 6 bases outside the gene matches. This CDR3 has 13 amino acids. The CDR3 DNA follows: TGTGCCAGCAGATCGACAGGGGTGGCTGAAGCTTTCTTT. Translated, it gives CASRSTGVAEAFF. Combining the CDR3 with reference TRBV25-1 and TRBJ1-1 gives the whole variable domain EADIYQTPRYLVIGTGKKITLECSQTMGHDKMYWYQQDPGMELHLIHYSYGVNSTEKGDLSSESTVSRIRTEHFPLTLESARPSHTSQYLCASRSTGVAEAFFGQGTRLTVV.

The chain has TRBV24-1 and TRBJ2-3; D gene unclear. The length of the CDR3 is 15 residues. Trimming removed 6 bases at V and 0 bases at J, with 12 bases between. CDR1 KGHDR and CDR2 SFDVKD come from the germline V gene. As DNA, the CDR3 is TGTGCCACCAGTACACGGTTAACAAGCACAGATACGCAGTATTTT. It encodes CATSTRLTSTDTQYF.

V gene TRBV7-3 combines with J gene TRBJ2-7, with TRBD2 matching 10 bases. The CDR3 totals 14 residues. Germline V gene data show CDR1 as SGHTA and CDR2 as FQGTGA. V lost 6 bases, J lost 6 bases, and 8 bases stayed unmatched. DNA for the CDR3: TGTGCCAGCAGACCACTAGCGGGGAGCACCGAGCAGTACTTC. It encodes CASRPLAGSTEQYF.

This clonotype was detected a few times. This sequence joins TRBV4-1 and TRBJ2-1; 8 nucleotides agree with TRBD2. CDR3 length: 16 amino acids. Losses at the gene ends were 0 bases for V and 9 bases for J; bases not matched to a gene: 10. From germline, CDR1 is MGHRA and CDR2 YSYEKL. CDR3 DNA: TGCGCCAGCAGCCAAGATCCAGCGGGGGTGGAAGGTGAGCAGTTCTTC. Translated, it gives CASSQDPAGVEGEQFF.

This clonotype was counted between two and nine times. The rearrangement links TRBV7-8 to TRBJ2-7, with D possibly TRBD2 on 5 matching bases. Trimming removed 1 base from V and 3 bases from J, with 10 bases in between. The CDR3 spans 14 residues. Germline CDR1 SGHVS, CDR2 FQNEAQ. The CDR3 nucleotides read TGTGCCAGCAGCTTAGGAGGAGGTCTCTACGAGCAGTACTTC. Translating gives CASSLGGGLYEQYF. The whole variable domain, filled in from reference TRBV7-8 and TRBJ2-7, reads GAGVSQSPRYKVAKRGQDVALRCDPISGHVSLFWYQQALGQGPEFLTYFQNEAQLDKSGLPSDRFFAERPEGSVSTLKIQRTQQEDSAVYLCASSLGGGLYEQYFGPGTRLTVT.

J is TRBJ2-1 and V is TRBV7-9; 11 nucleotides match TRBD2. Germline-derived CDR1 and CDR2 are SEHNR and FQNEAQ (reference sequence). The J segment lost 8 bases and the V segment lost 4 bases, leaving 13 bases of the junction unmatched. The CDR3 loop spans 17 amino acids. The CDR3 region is CASSSLAGGPSVDEQFF. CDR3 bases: TGTGCCAGCAGCTCCTTAGCGGGAGGGCCCTCGGTTGATGAGCAGTTCTTC.

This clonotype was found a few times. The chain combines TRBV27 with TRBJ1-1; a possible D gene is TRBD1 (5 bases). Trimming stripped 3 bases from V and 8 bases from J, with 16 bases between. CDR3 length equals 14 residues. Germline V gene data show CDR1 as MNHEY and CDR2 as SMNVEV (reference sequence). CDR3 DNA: TGTGCCAGCAGTTTCGGCAGGGTAAGCACCGAAGCTTTCTTT. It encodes CASSFGRVSTEAFF.

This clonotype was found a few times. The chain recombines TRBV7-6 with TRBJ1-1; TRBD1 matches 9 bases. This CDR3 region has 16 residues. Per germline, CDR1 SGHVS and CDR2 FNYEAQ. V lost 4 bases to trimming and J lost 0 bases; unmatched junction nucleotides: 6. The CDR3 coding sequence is TGTGCCAGCAGCTCAACAGGGGGCGCGTTGAACACTGAAGCTTTCTTT. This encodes CASSSTGGALNTEAFF.

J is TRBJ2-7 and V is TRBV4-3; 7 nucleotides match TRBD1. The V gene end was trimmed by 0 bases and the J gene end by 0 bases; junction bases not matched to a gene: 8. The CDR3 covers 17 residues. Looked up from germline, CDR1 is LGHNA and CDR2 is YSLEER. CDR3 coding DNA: TGCGCCAGCAGCCAAGATCTGCCGGACAGGTTCTCCTACGAGCAGTACTTC. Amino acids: CASSQDLPDRFSYEQYF.

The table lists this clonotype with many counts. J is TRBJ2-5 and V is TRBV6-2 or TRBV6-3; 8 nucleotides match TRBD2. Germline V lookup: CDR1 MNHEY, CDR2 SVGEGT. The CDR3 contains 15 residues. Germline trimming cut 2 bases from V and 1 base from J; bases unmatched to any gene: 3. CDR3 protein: CASSYTSGGQETQYF. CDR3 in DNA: TGTGCCAGCAGTTACACAAGCGGGGGCCAAGAGACCCAGTACTTC.

The CDR3: CASSSGDSLGETQYF. The DNA of the CDR3 is TGCGCCAGCAGCTCCGGGGACAGCCTAGGGGAGACCCAGTACTTC. The chain links TRBV5-1 to TRBJ2-5; 7 nucleotides align to TRBD1. The V gene's germline CDR1 is SGHRS and CDR2 YFSETQ. V gave up 3 bases and J gave up 5 bases; unmatched junction bases: 10. CDR3 length: 15 amino acids.

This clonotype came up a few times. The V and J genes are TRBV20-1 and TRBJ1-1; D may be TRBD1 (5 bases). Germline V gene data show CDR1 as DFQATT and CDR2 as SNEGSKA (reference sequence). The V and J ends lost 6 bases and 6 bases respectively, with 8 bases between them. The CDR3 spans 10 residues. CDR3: CSARAAEAFF. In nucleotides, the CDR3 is TGCAGTGCCAGGGCCGCTGAAGCTTTCTTT.

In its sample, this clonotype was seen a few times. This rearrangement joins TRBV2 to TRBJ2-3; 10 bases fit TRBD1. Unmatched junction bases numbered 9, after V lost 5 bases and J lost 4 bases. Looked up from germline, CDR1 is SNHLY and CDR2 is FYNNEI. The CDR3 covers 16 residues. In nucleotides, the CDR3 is TGTGCCAGCAGTCCTCTCGACAGGGGGCTGTCAGATACGCAGTATTTT. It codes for CASSPLDRGLSDTQYF.

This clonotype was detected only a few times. For the CDR3, the DNA is TGTGCCAGCAGCCAAGATGGACAGGGCAATCAGCCCCAGCATTTT. It codes for CASSQDGQGNQPQHF. J is TRBJ1-5 and V is TRBV4-2; 7 nucleotides match TRBD1. This CDR3 is 15 amino acids long. Germline-derived CDR1 and CDR2 are LGHNA and YNFKEQ. V dropped 0 bases and J dropped 2; count of bases not matched to a gene: 1.

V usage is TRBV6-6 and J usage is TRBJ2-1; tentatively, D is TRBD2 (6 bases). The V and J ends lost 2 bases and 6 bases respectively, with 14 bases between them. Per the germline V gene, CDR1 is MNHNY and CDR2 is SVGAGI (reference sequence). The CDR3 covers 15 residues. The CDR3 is CASSYGAGKFNEQFF. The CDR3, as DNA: TGTGCCAGCAGTTACGGCGCGGGGAAATTCAATGAGCAGTTCTTC.

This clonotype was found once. CDR3 residues: CASSYSGPRPETQYF. The CDR3 DNA reads TGTGCCAGCAGTTACTCTGGCCCCCGGCCAGAGACCCAGTACTTC. This chain connects TRBV6-5 to TRBJ2-5; D not resolved. The CDR3 covers 15 residues. Germline CDR1 and CDR2: MNHEY and SVGAGI. Trimming removed 0 bases from V and 4 bases from J, with 12 bases in between.

The CDR3 loop is CASSPKGYTQYF. The CDR3 bases are TGTGCCAGCAGCCCCAAGGGGTATACGCAGTATTTT. The rearrangement uses TRBV3-1 and TRBJ2-3; D possibly corresponds to TRBD1 (5 bases). The ends were cut back, 4 bases at V and 7 bases at J, with 9 bases in the middle. Per germline, CDR1 LGHDT and CDR2 YNNKEL (reference sequence). This CDR3 contains 12 residues.

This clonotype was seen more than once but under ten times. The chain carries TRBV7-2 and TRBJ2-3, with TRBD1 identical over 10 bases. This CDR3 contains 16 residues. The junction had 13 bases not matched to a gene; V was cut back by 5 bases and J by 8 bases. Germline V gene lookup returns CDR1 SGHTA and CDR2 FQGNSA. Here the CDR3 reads CASSANRDRGLGTQYF. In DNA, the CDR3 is TGTGCCAGCAGCGCAAACCGGGACAGGGGACTTGGTACGCAGTATTTT.

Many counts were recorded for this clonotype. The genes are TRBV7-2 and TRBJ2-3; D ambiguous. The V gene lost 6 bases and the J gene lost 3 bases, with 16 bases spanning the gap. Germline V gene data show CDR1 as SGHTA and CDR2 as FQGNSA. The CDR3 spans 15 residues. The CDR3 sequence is CASRLAVGPTDTQYF. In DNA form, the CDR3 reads TGTGCCAGCAGGCTGGCGGTTGGGCCGACAGATACGCAGTATTTT.

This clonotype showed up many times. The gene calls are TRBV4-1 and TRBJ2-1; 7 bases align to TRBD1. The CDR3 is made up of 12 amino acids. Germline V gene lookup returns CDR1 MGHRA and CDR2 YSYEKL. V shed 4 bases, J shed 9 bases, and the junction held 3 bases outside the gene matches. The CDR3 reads CASSLGGGEQFF. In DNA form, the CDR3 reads TGCGCCAGCAGCCTAGGGGGCGGTGAGCAGTTCTTC.

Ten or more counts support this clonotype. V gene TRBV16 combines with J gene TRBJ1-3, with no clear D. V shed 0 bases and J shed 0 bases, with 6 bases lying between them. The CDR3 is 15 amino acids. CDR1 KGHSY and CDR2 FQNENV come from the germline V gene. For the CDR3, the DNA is TGTGCCAGCAGCCAATCCAGGCCCTCTGGAAACACCATATATTTT. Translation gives CASSQSRPSGNTIYF.

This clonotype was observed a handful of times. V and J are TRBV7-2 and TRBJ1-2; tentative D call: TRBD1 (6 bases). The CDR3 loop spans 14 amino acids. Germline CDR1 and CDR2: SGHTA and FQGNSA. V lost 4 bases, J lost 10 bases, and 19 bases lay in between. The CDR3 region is CASSSRFGQFDYTF. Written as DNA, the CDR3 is TGTGCCAGCAGCTCTCGATTTGGACAGTTCGACTACACCTTC.

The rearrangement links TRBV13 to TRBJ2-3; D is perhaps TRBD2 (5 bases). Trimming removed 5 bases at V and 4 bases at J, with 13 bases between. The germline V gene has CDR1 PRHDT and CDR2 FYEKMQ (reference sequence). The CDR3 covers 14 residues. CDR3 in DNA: TGTGCCAGCAGCCGGAGGACCTTCCCAGATACGCAGTATTTT. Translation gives CASSRRTFPDTQYF. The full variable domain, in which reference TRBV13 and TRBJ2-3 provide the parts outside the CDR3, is AAGVIQSPRHLIKEKRETATLKCYPIPRHDTVYWYQQGPGQDPQFLISFYEKMQSDKGSIPDRFSAQQFSDYHSELNMSSLELGDSALYFCASSRRTFPDTQYFGPGTRLTVL.

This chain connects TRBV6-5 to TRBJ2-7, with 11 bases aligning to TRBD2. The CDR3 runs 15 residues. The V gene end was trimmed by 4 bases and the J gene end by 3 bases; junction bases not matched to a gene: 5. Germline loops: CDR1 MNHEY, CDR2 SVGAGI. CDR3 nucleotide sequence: TGTGCCAGCAGTTCGTATGGGACTAGCGGCTACGAGCAGTACTTC. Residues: CASSSYGTSGYEQYF.